These 22 T cell receptor beta chains share one sample of origin, sequenced in a study of CD8 T cells in ankylosing spondylitis. TCRdb reprocessed the 5' RACE reads via MiXCR and lists one record per CDR3 protein. The profile covers around 300,000 distinct CDR3 sequences, with approximately 10% appearing a single time and roughly 9.2% taken by the ten largest. The sample taken for sequencing was blood, either unsorted or a sorted T cell fraction (not recorded which). These receptors came from a female donor with ankylosing spondylitis or in good health (not recorded which).

This clonotype was seen many times. This chain links TRBV7-8 with TRBJ2-1, with 10 bases aligning to TRBD1. The ends lost 7 bases at V and 8 bases at J; junction bases unmatched: 11. Germline CDR1 is SGHVS and CDR2 is FQNEAQ. The CDR3 loop spans 15 amino acids. DNA of the CDR3: TGTGCCAGCACTTTAGACAGGGGGCTTGCGGATGAGCAGTTCTTC. Translation gives CASTLDRGLADEQFF.

This clonotype appeared a single time. The chain links TRBV27 to TRBJ2-5, with 10 bases fitting TRBD1. V lost 6 bases and J lost 0; bases outside the gene matches: 4. Germline V gives CDR1 MNHEY, CDR2 SMNVEV (reference sequence). This CDR3 region has 15 residues. This chain's CDR3 is CASRLGQGYQETQYF. CDR3 DNA: TGTGCCAGCAGGCTGGGACAGGGGTACCAAGAGACCCAGTACTTC.

This clonotype was detected many times. The CDR3 spells CASSQGTANTEAFF. In DNA form, the CDR3 reads TGTGCCAGCAGCCAGGGGACGGCGAACACTGAAGCTTTCTTT. J is TRBJ1-1 and V is TRBV3-1; D is possibly TRBD1 (5 bases). The CDR3 spans 14 residues. Germline CDR1 LGHDT, CDR2 YNNKEL (reference sequence). Trimming removed 3 bases from V and 1 base from J, with 9 bases in between.

Note on this clonotype: Given a much more abundant clone one base away, this may be a read error. The chain has TRBV5-1 and TRBJ2-1; D is unclear. The CDR3 is made up of 16 amino acids. With 4 bases removed from V and 0 bases from J, the gap between germline ends came to 14 bases. CDR1 SGHRS and CDR2 YFSETQ come from the germline V gene. CDR3 sequence reads: CASSPPVLHSYNEQFF. The CDR3 DNA follows: TGCGCCAGCAGCCCTCCCGTGTTACACTCCTACAATGAGCAGTTCTTC.

This clonotype was seen at least ten times. V gene TRBV5-1 combines with J gene TRBJ2-2; 12 nucleotides align to TRBD2. CDR1 is SGHRS, CDR2 YFSETQ, per germline. The CDR3 runs to 17 residues. Trimming at V came to 5 bases and at J to 0 bases, leaving 5 bases not matched to a gene. DNA of the CDR3: TGCGCCAGCAGAGGACTAGCGGGAACCGCGAACACCGGGGAGCTGTTTTTT. Protein: CASRGLAGTANTGELFF.

The chain has TRBV7-6 and TRBJ1-1, with 7 bases aligning to TRBD1. V was clipped by 0 bases and J by 4 bases; unmatched bases: 8. This CDR3 has 16 residues. CDR1 is SGHVS, CDR2 FNYEAQ, per germline. CDR3 protein: CASSLASTGVTTEAFF. The CDR3 bases are TGTGCCAGCAGCTTAGCGAGCACAGGGGTTACCACTGAAGCTTTCTTT. Full variable domain (outside the CDR3, taken from reference TRBV7-6 and TRBJ1-1): GAGVSQSPRYKVTKRGQDVALRCDPISGHVSLYWYRQALGQGPEFLTYFNYEAQQDKSGLPNDRFSAERPEGSISTLTIQRTEQRDSAMYRCASSLASTGVTTEAFFGQGTRLTVV.

As for this clonotype: Since a much larger clone is just one base distant, this may be a read error. The rearrangement links TRBV20-1 to TRBJ2-3, with TRBD2 matching over 7 bases. V shed 1 base, J shed 0 bases, and the junction held 10 bases outside the gene matches. The CDR3 length is 17 residues. Looked up from germline, CDR1 is DFQATT and CDR2 is SNEGSKA (reference sequence). The CDR3 here is CSARGQAGSASTDTQYF. DNA for the CDR3: TGCAGTGCTAGAGGTCAAGCGGGATCTGCTAGCACAGATACGCAGTATTTT.

The table lists this clonotype with many counts. The chain is built from TRBV5-1 and TRBJ2-7; the D gene could be TRBD1 or TRBD2 (5 bases each). Germline-derived CDR1 and CDR2 are SGHRS and YFSETQ. V gave up 0 bases and J gave up 3 bases, with 13 bases separating them. The CDR3 contains 15 residues. The CDR3 sequence: CASSLGGQGGYEQYF. CDR3 in DNA: TGCGCCAGCAGCTTGGGAGGGCAGGGTGGCTACGAGCAGTACTTC.

This chain uses TRBV18 with TRBJ2-1, with D hard to call. V was cut by 6 bases and J by 0 bases, with 15 bases left in between. The CDR3 runs to 16 residues. Per germline, CDR1 KGHSH and CDR2 LQKENI. For the CDR3, the DNA is TGTGCCAGCTCGTCTCAGACCGCGAGCTCCTACAATGAGCAGTTCTTC. Protein product: CASSSQTASSYNEQFF.

This clonotype has a count of ten or more. The chain has TRBV20-1 and TRBJ2-1, with unresolved D. V was cut by 3 bases and J by 8 bases, with 5 bases left in between. In germline, CDR1 is DFQATT, CDR2 SNEGSKA (reference sequence). The CDR3 sequence is 10 residues long. In DNA, the CDR3 is TGCAGTGCTAGGTGGCATGAGCAGTTCTTC. Translating gives CSARWHEQFF.

This clonotype was detected ten times or more. The chain couples TRBV28 to TRBJ1-5; no clear D. Trimming took 6 bases from V and 7 from J, leaving 16 bases between them. This CDR3 has 14 amino acids. Germline V gene lookup returns CDR1 MDHEN and CDR2 SYDVKM. CDR3 sequence (DNA): TGTGCCAGCAGCTCCACGTCGGGAGTCCAGCCCCAGCATTTT. It specifies CASSSTSGVQPQHF.

This clonotype has a count of ten or more. The chain combines TRBV28 with TRBJ2-3, with D maybe TRBD2 (6 bases). The CDR3 is 12 amino acids. Trimming pared 5 bases from V and 7 bases from J, leaving 10 bases between. Per germline, CDR1 MDHEN and CDR2 SYDVKM. The CDR3 here is CASSPRTNTQYF. Written as DNA, the CDR3 is TGTGCCAGCAGTCCGAGGACTAATACGCAGTATTTT.

Many counts were recorded for this clonotype. V and J are TRBV30 and TRBJ2-2; D gene unclear. Trimming shortened V by 2 bases and J by 3 bases, and 13 bases separated the two germline ends. The CDR3 covers 15 residues. Germline CDR1 GTSNPN, CDR2 SVGIG (reference sequence). The CDR3 DNA is TGTGCCTGGAGTCCTCGGCGCACCTACACCGGGGAGCTGTTTTTT. Amino acids: CAWSPRRTYTGELFF.

Ten or more counts support this clonotype. The V call is TRBV12-3 or TRBV12-4, the J call TRBJ1-1, with D perhaps matching TRBD1 (5 bases). Trimming took 6 bases from V and 8 from J, leaving 16 bases between them. This CDR3 spans 13 amino acids. The CDR3 coding sequence is TGTGCCAGCAGCCCTCCTGGTGCAGGGGAAGCTTTCTTT. Translation: CASSPPGAGEAFF.

In this sample, this clonotype turned up many times. This chain connects TRBV5-1 to TRBJ2-1; a weak D match, TRBD1 (5 bases). This CDR3 region has 15 residues. Per the germline V gene, CDR1 is SGHRS and CDR2 is YFSETQ. The ends were cut back, 5 bases at V and 4 bases at J, with 16 bases in the middle. The CDR3 loop is CASSGPRDQYNEQFF. The CDR3 region has the DNA TGCGCCAGCAGTGGTCCCAGGGATCAATACAATGAGCAGTTCTTC.

This clonotype was counted many times. The chain links TRBV7-9 to TRBJ1-4, with D hard to call. CDR3 length: 11 amino acids. The germline V gene has CDR1 SEHNR and CDR2 FQNEAQ (reference sequence). The V and J ends lost 4 bases and 8 bases respectively, with 5 bases between them. CDR3 DNA sequence: TGTGCCAGCAGCTCAGAGGAAAAACTGTTTTTT. Its translation is CASSSEEKLFF.

In its sample, this clonotype is medium-sized (0.01 to 0.1%). This rearrangement joins TRBV25-1 to TRBJ2-1; 9 nucleotides align to TRBD1. The CDR3 consists of 16 residues. V lost 2 bases and J lost 3; bases outside the gene matches: 5. Germline lookup yields CDR1 MGHDK and CDR2 SYGVNS. The DNA of the CDR3 is TGTGCCAGCAGTGAACACAGGACAGGGGACTACAATGAGCAGTTCTTC. Protein: CASSEHRTGDYNEQFF.

This clonotype has a count of ten or more. The chain employs TRBV5-1 and TRBJ1-2, with 7 bases matching TRBD1. The germline V gene has CDR1 SGHRS and CDR2 YFSETQ. This CDR3 has 13 amino acids. The ends lost 0 bases at V and 6 bases at J; junction bases unmatched: 2. The CDR3 protein is CASSLARGDGYTF. The CDR3 bases are TGCGCCAGCAGCTTGGCCAGGGGGGATGGCTACACCTTC.

This clonotype was found many times. The rearrangement links TRBV15 to TRBJ2-5; tentatively, D is TRBD1 (5 bases). Germline lookup yields CDR1 LNHNV and CDR2 YYDKDF (reference sequence). The CDR3 is 14 amino acids. V was shortened by 1 base and J by 2 bases, with 8 bases between the two germline ends. The DNA for the CDR3 is TGTGCCACCAGCAGAGTCCCAGGGCAAGAGACCCAGTACTTC. Translating gives CATSRVPGQETQYF.

The V gene is TRBV5-1, the J gene TRBJ2-1; the match to TRBD2 covers 8 bases. The CDR3 runs to 17 residues. From germline, CDR1 is SGHRS and CDR2 YFSETQ. The junction had 13 bases not matched to a gene; V was cut back by 4 bases and J by 4 bases. This CDR3 reads CASSRGDSGVGYNEQFF. The CDR3 DNA reads TGCGCCAGCAGCAGGGGGGATAGCGGGGTAGGATACAATGAGCAGTTCTTC.

J is TRBJ2-1 and V is TRBV4-2; no definite D call. Germline lookup yields CDR1 LGHNA and CDR2 YNFKEQ. The CDR3 is made up of 17 amino acids. V dropped 1 base and J dropped 6 bases, with 19 bases sitting between them. The CDR3 sequence is CASSQGHQALSPNEQFF. CDR3 coding DNA: TGTGCCAGCAGCCAAGGGCATCAGGCTCTAAGCCCCAATGAGCAGTTCTTC.

The rearrangement uses TRBV24-1 and TRBJ2-1, with TRBD2 identical over 11 bases. Germline V gene data show CDR1 as KGHDR and CDR2 as SFDVKD. The CDR3 loop spans 16 amino acids. The V and J ends lost 4 bases and 1 base, in that order; junction bases with no gene match: 2. CDR3 loop: CATSDIAGGSYNEQFF. For the CDR3, the DNA is TGTGCCACCAGTGACATAGCGGGAGGGTCCTACAATGAGCAGTTCTTC.